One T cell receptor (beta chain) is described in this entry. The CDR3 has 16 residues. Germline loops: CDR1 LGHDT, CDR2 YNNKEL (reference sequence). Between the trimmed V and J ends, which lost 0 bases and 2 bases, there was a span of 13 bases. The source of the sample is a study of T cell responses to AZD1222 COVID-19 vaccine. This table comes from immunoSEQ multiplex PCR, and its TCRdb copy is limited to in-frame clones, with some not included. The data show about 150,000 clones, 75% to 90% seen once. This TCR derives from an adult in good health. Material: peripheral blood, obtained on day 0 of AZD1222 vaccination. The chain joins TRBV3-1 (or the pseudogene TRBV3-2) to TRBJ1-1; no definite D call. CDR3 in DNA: TGTGCCAGCAGCCAAGATGATAAGCGACGAAACACTGAAGCTTTCTTT. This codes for CASSQDDKRRNTEAFF.